This TCR beta chain was sequenced during a study of CD8 T cells in ankylosing spondylitis. Findings of the study overall: Seemingly distinctive of ankylosing spondylitis blood was a TCR beta motif formed by eight highly homologous variants.

TCRdb re-called the 5' RACE reads through MiXCR, storing one row per CDR3 protein. The repertoire holds 700,000 to 850,000 distinct CDR3 sequences, with roughly 10% as singletons. There are many counts of this clonotype. Its antigen is as yet unknown. Material: blood, either unsorted or a sorted T cell fraction (not recorded which). This clonotype was sampled from a male donor with ankylosing spondylitis.

This CDR3 reads CAIRQGTQPQHF. The CDR3 region has the DNA TGTGCCATCCGTCAGGGAACCCAGCCCCAGCATTTT. The rearrangement uses TRBV12-3 or TRBV12-4 and TRBJ1-5; TRBD1 might be the D (5 bases). The CDR3 is made up of 12 amino acids. The ends were cut back, 10 bases at V and 7 bases at J, with 14 bases in the middle.